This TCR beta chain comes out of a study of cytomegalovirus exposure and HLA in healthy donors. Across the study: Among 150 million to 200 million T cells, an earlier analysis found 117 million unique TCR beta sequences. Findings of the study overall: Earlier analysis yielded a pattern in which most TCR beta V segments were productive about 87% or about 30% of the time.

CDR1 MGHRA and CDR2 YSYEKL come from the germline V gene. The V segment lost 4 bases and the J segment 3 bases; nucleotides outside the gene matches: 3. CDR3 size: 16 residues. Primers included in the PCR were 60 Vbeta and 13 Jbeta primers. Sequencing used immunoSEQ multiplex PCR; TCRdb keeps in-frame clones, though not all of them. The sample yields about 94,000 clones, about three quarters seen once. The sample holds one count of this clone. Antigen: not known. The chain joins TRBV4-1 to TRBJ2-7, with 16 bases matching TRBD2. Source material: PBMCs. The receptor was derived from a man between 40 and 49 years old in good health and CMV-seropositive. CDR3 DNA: TGCGCCAGCAGCCCGGGACTAGCGGGAGGGATCTACGAGCAGTACTTC. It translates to CASSPGLAGGIYEQYF.